The 27 T cell receptor beta chains below were found in one sample sequenced in a study of cytomegalovirus exposure and HLA in healthy donors. PCR primers comprised 60 Vbeta and 13 Jbeta primers. Only in-frame clones appear in the TCRdb table, and some are missing; sequencing was by immunoSEQ multiplex PCR. The sample has fewer than 120,000 clones, 79% seen once. Sequenced material: PBMCs. The receptors come from a man aged 25-45 years in good health and CMV-seropositive.

The rearrangement joins TRBV6-1 to TRBJ2-7; 14 positions agree with TRBD2. Germline V lookup: CDR1 MNHNS, CDR2 SASEGT. The V and J ends lost 7 bases and 5 bases, in that order; junction bases with no gene match: 7. The CDR3 sequence is 15 residues long. CDR3: CASTDPGLAGDEQYF. In DNA, the CDR3 is TGTGCCAGCACCGACCCGGGACTAGCGGGGGACGAGCAGTACTTC.

The V and J genes are TRBV6-5 and TRBJ2-5, with 10 bases identical to TRBD2. The CDR3 length is 16 residues. V shed 3 bases and J 5 bases; nucleotides not matched to a gene: 9. The germline gives CDR1 MNHEY, CDR2 SVGAGI. In DNA form, the CDR3 reads TGTGCCAGCAGTTATAGCGGGGGGCTCCTTAGGGAGACCCAGTACTTC. It specifies CASSYSGGLLRETQYF.

The CDR3 bases are TGTGCCAGCAGCTCCCTTGCAGGGGGTGACACTGAAGCTTTCTTT. Translating gives CASSSLAGGDTEAFF. The chain uses TRBV2 and TRBJ1-1, with 7 bases matching TRBD1. V shed 6 bases and J 3 bases; nucleotides not matched to a gene: 10. Germline V lookup: CDR1 SNHLY, CDR2 FYNNEI. This CDR3 is built from 15 residues. Drawing the rest from reference TRBV2 and TRBJ1-1, the complete variable domain is EPEVTQTPSHQVTQMGQEVILRCVPISNHLYFYWYRQILGQKVEFLVSFYNNEISEKSEIFDDQFSVERPDGSNFTLKIRSTKLEDSAMYFCASSSLAGGDTEAFFGQGTRLTVV.

The chain joins TRBV6-5 to TRBJ1-1; 8 nucleotides align to TRBD1. J was trimmed by 4 bases and V by 4 bases; bases with no gene match: 8. CDR3 size: 15 residues. Germline lookup yields CDR1 MNHEY and CDR2 SVGAGI. CDR3 DNA sequence: TGTGCCAGCAGTTCTTCCGACAGGGGTGGCACTGAAGCTTTCTTT. This encodes CASSSSDRGGTEAFF.

The chain recombines TRBV27 with TRBJ2-1; 7 positions match TRBD1. The germline V gene encodes CDR1 MNHEY and CDR2 SMNVEV (reference sequence). Trimming at V came to 3 bases and at J to 2 bases, leaving 1 base not matched to a gene. The CDR3 runs to 14 residues. CDR3 sequence: CASSFQGAYNEQFF. The CDR3 nucleotides read TGTGCCAGCAGTTTTCAGGGGGCCTACAATGAGCAGTTCTTC.

This clone appeared once. The chain is built from TRBV7-8 and TRBJ2-1; 7 positions agree with TRBD1. V dropped 1 base and J dropped 8; count of bases not matched to a gene: 5. This CDR3 has 14 residues. Looked up from germline, CDR1 is SGHVS and CDR2 is FQNEAQ. In DNA form, the CDR3 reads TGTGCCAGCAGCTTAGGAATTACAGGGGATGAGCAGTTCTTC. As protein: CASSLGITGDEQFF.

J is TRBJ1-4 and V is TRBV27; TRBD1 might be the D (6 bases). Looked up from germline, CDR1 is MNHEY and CDR2 is SMNVEV (reference sequence). Trimming took off 8 bases at V and 5 bases at J, with 12 bases between the two ends. This CDR3 is built from 13 residues. The chain's CDR3 is CASGMDSNEKLFF. CDR3 bases: TGTGCCAGCGGAATGGACAGCAATGAAAAACTGTTTTTT.

This chain uses TRBV19 with TRBJ2-3; 12 positions agree with TRBD2. The germline V gene has CDR1 LNHDA and CDR2 SQIVND (reference sequence). There are 15 residues in the CDR3. J lost 4 bases, V lost 10 bases, and 9 bases had no gene match. As DNA, the CDR3 is TGTGCCACGACTAGCGGGGGAGGTCGGGCAGATACGCAGTATTTT. This codes for CATTSGGGRADTQYF. The full variable domain, rest sourced from reference TRBV19 and TRBJ2-3, is DGGITQSPKYLFRKEGQNVTLSCEQNLNHDAMYWYRQDPGQGLRLIYYSQIVNDFQKGDIAEGYSVSREKKESFPLTVTSAQKNPTAFYLCATTSGGGRADTQYFGPGTRLTVL.

The chain joins TRBV25-1 to TRBJ2-1; 9 bases are shared with TRBD1. CDR1 and CDR2 (germline): MGHDK, SYGVNS. V lost 7 bases, J lost 5 bases, and 3 bases stayed unmatched. The CDR3 totals 13 residues. CDR3 DNA sequence: TGTGCCAGCAAGGGACAGGGCGACAATGAGCAGTTCTTC. It is translated as CASKGQGDNEQFF.

This clone has only a few counts. The V gene is TRBV29-1, the J gene TRBJ2-1; 7 nucleotides line up with TRBD2. The CDR3 spans 14 residues. With 5 bases clipped from V and 6 bases from J, the junction kept 10 bases outside the gene matches. The germline gives CDR1 SQVTM, CDR2 ANQGSEA. The CDR3 is CSVNSGHFLNEQFF. CDR3 DNA: TGCAGCGTTAATAGCGGGCATTTTCTCAATGAGCAGTTCTTC.

The V call is TRBV5-6, the J call TRBJ1-5; 7 bases are shared with TRBD1. J lost 3 bases, V lost 4 bases, and 10 bases had no gene match. This CDR3 spans 16 amino acids. Germline CDR1 SGHDT, CDR2 YYEEEE. The CDR3 region has the DNA TGTGCCAGCAGCCTCGGGACAGTGCCCACCAATCAGCCCCAGCATTTT. Translation: CASSLGTVPTNQPQHF.

The chain combines TRBV2 with TRBJ2-3; possibly TRBD2 for D (6 bases). In germline, CDR1 is SNHLY, CDR2 FYNNEI. With 5 bases removed from V and 2 bases from J, the gap between germline ends came to 11 bases. CDR3 length: 14 amino acids. CDR3 sequence reads: CASSLGGYTDTQYF. CDR3 bases: TGTGCCAGCAGTTTGGGAGGTTACACAGATACGCAGTATTTT. The full variable domain, rest sourced from reference TRBV2 and TRBJ2-3, is EPEVTQTPSHQVTQMGQEVILRCVPISNHLYFYWYRQILGQKVEFLVSFYNNEISEKSEIFDDQFSVERPDGSNFTLKIRSTKLEDSAMYFCASSLGGYTDTQYFGPGTRLTVL.

The chain's CDR3 is CASRATTSTDTQYF. In nucleotides, the CDR3 is TGCGCCAGCAGGGCCACGACAAGCACAGATACGCAGTATTTT. This chain uses TRBV10-2 with TRBJ2-3; D is ambiguous. V lost 6 bases to trimming and J lost 0 bases, with 10 bases between them. Germline V gene lookup returns CDR1 WSHSY and CDR2 SAAADI. CDR3 length: 14 residues.

The chain employs TRBV5-1 and TRBJ2-7, with a weak D call TRBD1 (7 bases). Trimming took off 0 bases at V and 2 bases at J, with 12 bases between the two ends. This CDR3 has 15 amino acids. The germline gives CDR1 SGHRS, CDR2 YFSETQ. CDR3 region: CASSLEQGGTYEQYF. The CDR3 nucleotides are TGCGCCAGCAGCTTGGAGCAGGGGGGAACCTACGAGCAGTACTTC.

This clone was detected only once. This rearrangement joins TRBV19 to TRBJ2-2; D perhaps matches TRBD1 (5 bases). Trimming stripped 11 bases from V and 1 base from J, with 14 bases between. CDR1 and CDR2 from the germline V gene are LNHDA and SQIVND (reference sequence). The CDR3 is made up of 14 amino acids. The CDR3 region has the DNA TGTGCCTCCACAGTAGGGGAGAACACCGGGGAGCTGTTTTTT. It is translated as CASTVGENTGELFF.

The chain couples TRBV11-3 to TRBJ1-3; D unresolved. CDR3 length: 12 amino acids. With 8 bases removed from V and 4 bases from J, the gap between germline ends came to 9 bases. CDR1 SGHNT and CDR2 YENEEA come from the germline V gene. As DNA, the CDR3 is TGTGCCAGCGGCCGAACCGGAAACACCATATATTTT. This encodes CASGRTGNTIYF.

In its sample, this clone was seen a few times. This rearrangement joins TRBV2 to TRBJ1-2; the D gene is possibly TRBD1 (6 bases). Between the trimmed V and J ends, which lost 0 bases and 4 bases, there was a span of 9 bases. Germline CDR1 is SNHLY and CDR2 is FYNNEI. The length of the CDR3 is 14 residues. Here the CDR3 reads CASSEAGTTYGYTF. For the CDR3, the DNA is TGTGCCAGCAGTGAAGCCGGGACAACCTATGGCTACACCTTC.

The chain has TRBV10-3 and TRBJ2-3; 12 bases line up with TRBD2. Losses at the gene ends were 4 bases for V and 5 bases for J; bases not matched to a gene: 4. The CDR3 sequence is 15 residues long. Germline V gene data show CDR1 as ENHRY and CDR2 as SYGVKD. CDR3 residues: CAISGSSGGGDTQYF. The CDR3 coding sequence is TGTGCCATCAGTGGTTCTAGCGGGGGGGGAGATACGCAGTATTTT.

This chain uses TRBV27 with TRBJ2-6; no clear D. Germline V gene data show CDR1 as MNHEY and CDR2 as SMNVEV (reference sequence). The V and J ends lost 3 bases and 0 bases respectively, with 6 bases between them. CDR3 length: 15 residues. CDR3 DNA sequence: TGTGCCAGCAGTTTGGCCATCTCTGGGGCCAACGTCCTGACTTTC. Encoded protein: CASSLAISGANVLTF.

The genes are TRBV30 and TRBJ1-3; D is unresolved. Looked up from germline, CDR1 is GTSNPN and CDR2 is SVGIG (reference sequence). This CDR3 spans 15 amino acids. Trimming left V 2 bases short and J 2 bases short, with 13 bases between. The CDR3 here is CAWSTFERTGNTIYF. The CDR3 region has the DNA TGTGCCTGGAGTACCTTCGAGAGAACTGGAAACACCATATATTTT.

This clone was seen only a few times. V and J are TRBV6-1 and TRBJ1-4, with D hard to call. With 5 bases removed from V and 5 bases from J, the gap between germline ends came to 6 bases. The germline V gene has CDR1 MNHNS and CDR2 SASEGT. This CDR3 region has 12 residues. In DNA form, the CDR3 reads TGTGCCAGCAGTCCGACAAATGAAAAACTGTTTTTT. Encoded protein: CASSPTNEKLFF.

The rearrangement links TRBV11-2 to TRBJ2-2; D may be TRBD1 (6 bases). The CDR3 contains 17 residues. The germline gives CDR1 SGHAT, CDR2 FQNNGV. Trimming removed 1 base from V and 4 bases from J, with 16 bases in between. The DNA of the CDR3 is TGTGCCAGCAGCTTAGCGGTGGGGCAGGGGAGCACCGGGGAGCTGTTTTTT. Its translation is CASSLAVGQGSTGELFF.

The rearrangement uses TRBV5-8 and TRBJ2-1; D unresolved. Germline V gene sequence: CDR1 SGHTS, CDR2 YDEGEE. The length of the CDR3 is 15 residues. Trimming stripped 0 bases from V and 2 bases from J, with 9 bases between. The CDR3 DNA follows: TGTGCCAGCAGCTTGGGGGCCAATGCCTACAATGAGCAGTTCTTC. Its protein is CASSLGANAYNEQFF.

This chain uses TRBV5-1 with TRBJ2-3; 16 bases are shared with TRBD2. The CDR3 spans 17 residues. The junction had 6 bases not matched to a gene; V was cut back by 5 bases and J by 3 bases. CDR1 is SGHRS and CDR2 is YFSETQ in the germline V gene. CDR3 sequence: CASRRGLAGGDTDTQYF. The CDR3 DNA reads as TGCGCCAGCAGAAGGGGACTAGCGGGGGGGGATACAGATACGCAGTATTTT.

This chain links TRBV9 with TRBJ2-7; TRBD1 matches at 8 bases. Germline CDR1 and CDR2: SGDLS and YYNGEE. The CDR3 length is 16 residues. J was trimmed by 0 bases and V by 0 bases; bases with no gene match: 5. CDR3 nucleotide sequence: TGTGCCAGCAGCGTAGGACAGGGGATAAGCTCCTACGAGCAGTACTTC. Its protein is CASSVGQGISSYEQYF. The variable domain in full, completed from reference TRBV9 and TRBJ2-7, reads DSGVTQTPKHLITATGQRVTLRCSPRSGDLSVYWYQQSLDQGLQFLIQYYNGEERAKGNILERFSAQQFPDLHSELNLSSLELGDSALYFCASSVGQGISSYEQYFGPGTRLTVT.

The chain links TRBV14 to TRBJ2-1; 12 nucleotides agree with TRBD2. Trimming at V came to 4 bases and at J to 8 bases, leaving 24 bases not matched to a gene. The CDR3 covers 21 residues. From germline, CDR1 is SGHDN and CDR2 FVKESK. In nucleotides, the CDR3 is TGTGCCAGCAGCCTTCGCTTCAACGTCCTAGCGGGGGGGCGTAGGGTTCATGAGCAGTTCTTC. Translation: CASSLRFNVLAGGRRVHEQFF.

On this clone itself: The junction and the germline gene differ at one end; a read error may be behind it. V and J are TRBV18 and TRBJ1-5, with D uncertain. The germline gives CDR1 KGHSH, CDR2 LQKENI. There are 15 residues in the CDR3. CDR3 DNA: TGTGTCAGCTCACCCGAGCGAGGAAACTTACAGCCCCAGCATTTT. Amino acid sequence: CVSSPERGNLQPQHF.